Listed below are T cell receptor beta chains from one sample, sequenced in a study of sequential checkpoint blockade in melanoma. Sequenced by immunoSEQ multiplex PCR; TCRdb stores in-frame clones only, minus some. This sample has around 2,200 clones, with approximately 25% found just once. The source was tumor tissue (inferred from file names), collected from a patient given nivolumab and ipilimumab in sequence. All receptors derive from a human donor with melanoma. Each CDR3 is given without its conserved first and last residue.

TRBJ1-1 | TRBV12-5 | ASEGGGAEAF
TRBJ1-1 | TRBV5-1 | ASRNPGAGDTEAF
TRBJ1-1 | TRBV11-3 | ASSPPGEGTEAF
TRBJ2-7 | TRBV6-8 | ASSFQGLDEQY
TRBJ1-5 | TRBV6-8 | ASSTIVGFSNQPQH
TRBJ2-3 | TRBV10-2 | ASSEPLGGGADTQY
TRBJ2-7 | TRBV9 | ASSVGNRPPYEQY
TRBJ2-2 | TRBV7-6 | ASSLLVRAGELF
TRBJ1-1 | TRBV6-8 | AISVNRGSATEAF
TRBJ1-1 | TRBV6-8 | ASSYSNTEAF
TRBJ2-2 | TRBV7-6 | ASRLGTGGSQGELF
TRBJ2-3 | TRBV7-7 | ASSREGMGADTQY
TRBJ2-1 | TRBV5-1 | ASSHSEDGTYNEQF
TRBJ2-7 | TRBV6-8 | ASSYEQTYEQY
TRBJ2-2 | TRBV6-7 | ASPQDDTGWTGELF
TRBJ1-2 | TRBV11-3 | ASSVDGVNYGYT
TRBJ1-6 | TRBV6-8 | ASREGSYNSPLH
TRBJ1-5 | TRBV19 | ASKDRVSNQPQH
TRBJ1-3 | TRBV19 | ASSATGLSGNTIY
TRBJ1-2 | TRBV29-1 | SVDHRREDGYT
TRBJ2-2 | TRBV15 | ATSSPNLERGTGELF
TRBJ2-1 | TRBV29-1 | SVWRAGAGGVSSYNEQF
TRBJ2-2 | TRBV19 | ASRPLTGANTGELF
TRBJ2-3 | TRBV11-3 | ASSLIAGGPPDTQY
TRBJ2-2 | TRBV6-8 | AISHLAGGNTGELF
TRBJ1-5 | TRBV19 | ASSRGGPFNQPQH
TRBJ1-1 | TRBV6-7 | ATWDTRGAF
TRBJ1-1 | TRBV11-3 | ASSPAGGYTEAF
TRBJ1-6 | TRBV23-1 | ASSQETGATSPLH
TRBJ2-2 | TRBV6-8 | ASSYPGRPPNTGELF
TRBJ2-7 | TRBV30 | AWRDRAYEQY
TRBJ1-3 | TRBV11-3 | ASSLGGGMSSGNTIY
TRBJ1-4 | TRBV13 | ASSLWTGSDTNEKLF
TRBJ1-4 | TRBV11-3 | ASSYSGPTEKLF
TRBJ2-6 | TRBV11-3 | ASSLFSGANVLT
TRBJ2-5 | TRBV10-3 | AISEAQQETQY
TRBJ2-7 | TRBV2 | ASSTDRVSSYEQY
TRBJ2-7 | TRBV19 | ASSSRGTHEQY
TRBJ1-2 | TRBV6-7 | ASNPAGGGRGYT
TRBJ1-1 | TRBV9 | ASRNDRAEAF
TRBJ1-2 | TRBV6-7 | ATRTANYGYT
TRBJ2-2 | TRBV29-1 | SVSRTGNFPGELF
TRBJ2-5 | TRBV11-3 | ASSLGGQGNAKTQY
TRBJ2-7 | TRBV6-8 | AISSSGGAYEQY
TRBJ2-7 | TRBV11-3 | ASSQGEGGDEAPYEQY
TRBJ2-2 | TRBV11-3 | ASSPTGTVNTGELF
TRBJ1-2 | TRBV19 | ASSTSAGTGQYGYT
TRBJ2-3 | TRBV19 | ASSLQQGLPSTDTQY
TRBJ2-5 | TRBV11-3 | ASSLERGGRETQY
TRBJ2-5 | TRBV7-6 | ASSFGQGGQETQY
TRBJ2-4 | TRBV6-8 | ASTPGGLAKNIQY